The 15 T cell receptor beta chains below all came from one sample that was sequenced in a study of Ad26.COV2.S vaccination and SARS-CoV-2 variants. Clones were sequenced by immunoSEQ multiplex PCR, and TCRdb holds only the in-frame ones, with some missing. The sample shows a few hundred thousand clones, around 87% of them seen only once. Treatment specified: some 20 received Ad26.COV2.S at low or high dose, single or two shots; roughly five received placebo; per-sample allocation not given. Each sample was drawn 63 days after the first injection (of vaccine or placebo). Specimen: peripheral blood, collected in a trial of Ad26.COV2.S vaccine versus placebo. Receptors originate from a person between 18 and 59 years old who received the Ad26.COV2.S COVID-19 vaccine or a placebo.

The chain carries TRBV5-1 and TRBJ2-3; D unclear. Deletions cut 0 bases from V and 0 bases from J, with 5 bases between. This CDR3 region has 14 residues. Germline loops: CDR1 SGHRS, CDR2 YFSETQ. The CDR3 DNA is TGCGCCAGCAGCTTGGACGGTAGCACAGATACGCAGTATTTT. It encodes CASSLDGSTDTQYF.

The V gene is TRBV5-1, the J gene TRBJ1-3; 7 bases fit TRBD1. CDR3 length: 15 amino acids. V was clipped by 2 bases and J by 1 base; unmatched bases: 3. Germline V CDR1 and CDR2: SGHRS, YFSETQ. The CDR3 coding sequence is TGCGCCAGCAGCTTAGGCAGGGGGTCTGGAAACACCATATATTTT. Residues: CASSLGRGSGNTIYF.

The chain couples TRBV4-1 to TRBJ2-7; 7 bases are shared with TRBD1. V shed 0 bases, J shed 2 bases, and the junction held 10 bases outside the gene matches. CDR1 and CDR2 (germline): MGHRA, YSYEKL. CDR3 length equals 17 residues. The CDR3 spells CASSQERVTTGAYEQYF. The CDR3 DNA sequence: TGCGCCAGCAGCCAAGAAAGGGTAACCACAGGGGCCTACGAGCAGTACTTC.

The genes are TRBV29-1 and TRBJ2-2; D gene uncertain. CDR1 and CDR2 from the germline V gene are SQVTM and ANQGSEA. Trimming left V 3 bases short and J 1 base short, with 6 bases between. CDR3 length: 13 residues. The CDR3 nucleotides are TGCAGCGTTGATAGTCAGAACACCGGGGAGCTGTTTTTT. Amino acids: CSVDSQNTGELFF.

The rearrangement joins TRBV5-1 to TRBJ1-1; maybe TRBD1 (5 bases). The V gene's germline CDR1 is SGHRS and CDR2 YFSETQ. Trimming cost V 4 bases and J 3 bases, with 13 bases left between them. The CDR3 has 14 residues. The CDR3 loop reads CASSGGVGDTEAFF. The CDR3 DNA reads as TGCGCCAGCAGCGGAGGGGTGGGGGACACTGAAGCTTTCTTT. Complete variable domain (other parts from reference TRBV5-1 and TRBJ1-1): KAGVTQTPRYLIKTRGQQVTLSCSPISGHRSVSWYQQTPGQGLQFLFEYFSETQRNKGNFPGRFSGRQFSNSRSEMNVSTLELGDSALYLCASSGGVGDTEAFFGQGTRLTVV.

This clone came up once. The rearrangement joins TRBV5-4 to TRBJ2-3, with D possibly TRBD1 on 5 matching bases. CDR1 and CDR2 (germline): SGHNT, YYREEE (reference sequence). This CDR3 has 14 residues. V was shortened by 4 bases and J by 3 bases, with 12 bases between the two germline ends. This CDR3 reads CASSQTVGTDTQYF. The CDR3 DNA follows: TGTGCCAGCAGCCAGACAGTGGGGACAGATACGCAGTATTTT.

The chain is built from TRBV12-3 or TRBV12-4 and TRBJ2-1; D unresolved. With 6 bases removed from V and 8 bases from J, the gap between germline ends came to 11 bases. The CDR3 extends over 12 amino acids. The CDR3 loop reads CASSLGDYEQFF. Written as DNA, the CDR3 is TGTGCCAGCAGCCTAGGAGATTATGAGCAGTTCTTC.

The table lists this clone with a few counts. CDR3 region: CASSGQGSNQPQHF. In DNA form, the CDR3 reads TGTGCCAGTAGTGGGCAGGGCAGCAATCAGCCCCAGCATTTT. This chain joins TRBV19 and TRBJ1-5; tentative D call: TRBD1 (5 bases). CDR1 and CDR2 (germline): LNHDA, SQIVND (reference sequence). Trimming removed 5 bases from V and 1 base from J, with 9 bases in between. The CDR3 is 14 amino acids.

The J gene is TRBJ2-5, the V gene TRBV7-8; the D gene is possibly TRBD2 (6 bases). The V and J ends lost 4 bases and 5 bases respectively, with 20 bases between them. Germline CDR1 is SGHVS and CDR2 is FQNEAQ. This CDR3 spans 16 amino acids. The CDR3 protein is CASSSPGEASWETQYF. CDR3 DNA sequence: TGTGCCAGCAGCTCCCCGGGGGAAGCGTCGTGGGAGACCCAGTACTTC.

The chain links TRBV5-4 to TRBJ2-2; the match to TRBD1 covers 9 bases. Trimming took 4 bases from V and 6 from J; bases not matched to a gene: 7. Germline V CDR1 and CDR2: SGHNT, YYREEE (reference sequence). CDR3 length: 15 residues. This CDR3 is CASSLIQGASGELFF. The CDR3 nucleotides are TGTGCCAGCAGCCTGATACAGGGGGCTTCCGGGGAGCTGTTTTTT.

This clone was detected only once. The CDR3 loop reads CAWSVGATSSYEQYF. The CDR3 nucleotides read TGTGCCTGGAGTGTGGGCGCTACGAGCTCCTACGAGCAGTACTTC. This chain links TRBV30 with TRBJ2-7; D unclear. The V gene lost 0 bases and the J gene lost 0 bases, with 12 bases spanning the gap. Germline CDR1 reads GTSNPN; CDR2 reads SVGIG (reference sequence). The CDR3 consists of 15 residues. The variable domain in full, with the rest retrieved from reference TRBV30 and TRBJ2-7, is SQTIHQWPATLVQPVGSPLSLECTVEGTSNPNLYWYRQAAGRGLQLLFYSVGIGQISSEVPQNLSASRPQDRQFILSSKKLLLSDSGFYLCAWSVGATSSYEQYFGPGTRLTVT.

The genes are TRBV7-9 and TRBJ1-3; D unresolved. Germline V gene data show CDR1 as SEHNR and CDR2 as FQNEAQ (reference sequence). CDR3 length equals 13 residues. V lost 1 base to trimming and J lost 4 bases, with 5 bases between them. CDR3 amino acids: CASSLGSGNTIYF. CDR3 DNA: TGTGCCAGCAGCTTAGGCTCGGGAAACACCATATATTTT.

A single count supports this clone. The chain has TRBV5-6 and TRBJ1-1, with TRBD1 matching over 7 bases. In germline, CDR1 is SGHDT, CDR2 YYEEEE. This CDR3 has 15 residues. Unmatched junction bases numbered 13, after V lost 4 bases and J lost 7 bases. CDR3 sequence: CASSHDPNRGDEAFF. The CDR3 nucleotides are TGTGCCAGCAGCCATGACCCGAACAGGGGAGATGAAGCTTTCTTT.

The chain recombines TRBV5-1 with TRBJ1-1; weak D call: TRBD1 (6 bases). V lost 0 bases to trimming and J lost 1 base, with 10 bases between them. CDR1 and CDR2 from the germline V gene are SGHRS and YFSETQ. This CDR3 has 15 residues. CDR3 sequence reads: CASSLEGVPNTEAFF. CDR3 in DNA: TGCGCCAGCAGCTTGGAGGGGGTGCCGAACACTGAAGCTTTCTTT.

Concerning this clone: Other DNA sequences in this sample translate to the same CDR3. The V and J genes are TRBV30 and TRBJ1-2; D remains ambiguous. The CDR3 is 12 amino acids. V lost 0 bases and J 4 bases, leaving 6 bases between the germline ends. CDR1 GTSNPN and CDR2 SVGIG come from the germline V gene (reference sequence). The CDR3 DNA reads as TGTGCCTGGAGTGTAGGTGGCTATGGCTACACCTTC. As protein: CAWSVGGYGYTF.